Listed here are 12 T cell receptor beta chains from one sample, sequenced in a study of T cell changes during pregnancy in multiple sclerosis. Data came from immunoSEQ multiplex PCR; TCRdb stores just in-frame clones and leaves some out. The data show 100,000 or so clones, 94% seen once. The specimen was peripheral blood, collected after pregnancy. These receptors all stem from a female donor in good health, enrolled as a control in a pregnancy study.

This rearrangement joins TRBV4-1 to TRBJ2-7, with D tentatively TRBD2 (6 bases). Germline V lookup: CDR1 MGHRA, CDR2 YSYEKL. This CDR3 region has 14 residues. V was pared by 0 bases and J by 4 bases, with 10 bases between. CDR3 DNA sequence: TGCGCCAGCAGCCAAGAGGGCGGGAATTACGAGCAGTACTTC. Its translation is CASSQEGGNYEQYF.

The chain combines TRBV27 with TRBJ2-4; 10 bases are shared with TRBD1. J was trimmed by 1 base and V by 5 bases; bases with no gene match: 20. The CDR3 extends over 21 amino acids. Germline V CDR1 and CDR2: MNHEY, SMNVEV (reference sequence). CDR3 amino acids: CASSPRKDRGLLYGAKNIQYF. CDR3 nucleotides: TGTGCCAGCAGTCCCCGGAAGGACAGGGGGTTATTGTATGGGGCCAAAAACATTCAGTACTTC.

The V gene is TRBV6-5, the J gene TRBJ1-3; D is ambiguous. The CDR3 contains 11 residues. V gave up 11 bases and J gave up 0 bases, with 5 bases separating them. The germline CDR1 and CDR2 sequences are MNHEY and SVGAGI. The CDR3 region has the DNA TGTGCCTCCCGCTCTGGAAACACCATATATTTT. It yields the protein CASRSGNTIYF.

This chain links TRBV2 with TRBJ1-4, with TRBD1 matching 10 bases. V shed 6 bases and J 8 bases; nucleotides not matched to a gene: 9. Germline assignment: CDR1 SNHLY and CDR2 FYNNEI. The CDR3 contains 15 residues. The CDR3 here is CASSDGGQGPEKLFF. The DNA for the CDR3 is TGTGCCAGCAGCGACGGGGGACAGGGGCCGGAAAAACTGTTTTTT.

The gene calls are TRBV6-1 and TRBJ2-3; 10 nucleotides agree with TRBD2. The length of the CDR3 is 16 residues. CDR1 and CDR2 from the germline V gene are MNHNS and SASEGT. V lost 1 base, J lost 4 bases, and 5 bases stayed unmatched. CDR3 bases: TGTGCCAGCAGTGAAGACAGCGGGAGGGTTGCAGATACGCAGTATTTT. Encoded protein: CASSEDSGRVADTQYF.

This clone has only a few counts. V and J are TRBV28 and TRBJ1-5; D not certain. The germline gives CDR1 MDHEN, CDR2 SYDVKM. Trimming stripped 1 base from V and 4 bases from J, with 14 bases between. This CDR3 spans 16 amino acids. CDR3: CASSLFRSGINQPQHF. CDR3 DNA sequence: TGTGCCAGCAGTTTATTTCGGTCGGGGATAAATCAGCCCCAGCATTTT.

The chain couples TRBV9 to TRBJ1-3; weak D call: TRBD1 (5 bases). CDR1 is SGDLS and CDR2 is YYNGEE in the germline V gene. Trimming left V 0 bases short and J 8 bases short, with 12 bases between. The CDR3 extends over 14 amino acids. The CDR3 DNA reads TGTGCCAGCAGCGTAGGGTCAGGGCAGCACACCATATATTTT. The encoded protein is CASSVGSGQHTIYF.

The V call is TRBV28, the J call TRBJ2-1; the match to TRBD2 covers 12 bases. This CDR3 comprises 17 residues. The germline gives CDR1 MDHEN, CDR2 SYDVKM. J gave up 2 bases and V 3 bases, and 5 bases lay outside the gene matches. CDR3 nucleotides: TGTGCCAGCAGTTTCCCGACTAGCGGGAGACCCTACAATGAGCAGTTCTTC. This encodes CASSFPTSGRPYNEQFF.

This rearrangement joins TRBV27 to TRBJ1-2, with 7 positions matching TRBD1. Losses at the gene ends were 0 bases for V and 5 bases for J; bases not matched to a gene: 6. The CDR3 extends over 15 amino acids. The germline gives CDR1 MNHEY, CDR2 SMNVEV (reference sequence). CDR3 sequence: CASSLSRQGGYGYTF. CDR3 coding DNA: TGTGCCAGCAGTTTATCCCGACAGGGCGGATATGGCTACACCTTC.

V gene TRBV19 combines with J gene TRBJ2-2; D remains ambiguous. This CDR3 region has 13 residues. Germline CDR1 LNHDA, CDR2 SQIVND (reference sequence). V dropped 3 bases and J dropped 6 bases, with 8 bases sitting between them. The CDR3 spells CASSMGAAGELFF. The CDR3 nucleotides are TGTGCCAGTAGTATGGGCGCCGCCGGGGAGCTGTTTTTT.

The CDR3 protein is CASSLPPWRGGEQYF. CDR3 coding DNA: TGTGCCAGCAGCTTACCGCCTTGGCGCGGGGGCGAGCAGTACTTC. The chain couples TRBV7-6 to TRBJ2-7; 7 nucleotides agree with TRBD2. The germline CDR1 and CDR2 sequences are SGHVS and FNYEAQ. The CDR3 extends over 15 amino acids. V dropped 2 bases and J dropped 6; count of bases not matched to a gene: 10.

The J gene is TRBJ2-1, the V gene TRBV7-2; the D gene is possibly TRBD2 (6 bases). Trimming removed 5 bases from V and 7 bases from J, with 12 bases in between. Germline-derived CDR1 and CDR2 are SGHTA and FQGNSA. This CDR3 has 13 amino acids. CDR3 nucleotide sequence: TGTGCCAGCAGCCCTTGGAGGGTAAATGAGCAGTTCTTC. Protein product: CASSPWRVNEQFF.